This TCR beta chain was obtained from a study of T-cell reconstitution after alpha-beta-depleted transplantation in children. The germline CDR1 and CDR2 sequences are SGHVS and FQNEAQ. Trimming took off 1 base at V and 0 bases at J, with 13 bases between the two ends. This CDR3 has 17 amino acids. Preparation of the TCRbeta library was carried out with unique molecular identifiers. TCRdb reanalysed the PCR reads using MiXCR and keeps one entry per CDR3 protein. The table has about 340,000 distinct CDR3 sequences, 10% seen once; the top ten hold more than 2%. The sequence came from a human donor who donated a stem cell graft to a child with acute lymphoblastic leukemia. The V and J genes are TRBV7-8 and TRBJ1-3; D unclear. The sample consisted of PBMCs from the stem cell graft donor, taken from the stem cell graft. The CDR3 bases are TGTGCCAGCAGCTTAGTGGGCCTGCGGGACTCTGGAAACACCATATATTTT. Translation gives CASSLVGLRDSGNTIYF.